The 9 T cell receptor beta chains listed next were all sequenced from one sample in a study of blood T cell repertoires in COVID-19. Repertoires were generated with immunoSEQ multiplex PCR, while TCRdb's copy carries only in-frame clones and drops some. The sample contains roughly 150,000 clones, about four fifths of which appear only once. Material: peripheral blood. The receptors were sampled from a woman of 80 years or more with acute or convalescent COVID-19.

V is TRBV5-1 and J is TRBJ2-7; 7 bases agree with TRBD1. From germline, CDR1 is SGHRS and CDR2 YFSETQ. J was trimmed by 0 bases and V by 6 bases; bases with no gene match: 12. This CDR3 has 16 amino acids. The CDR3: CASTQGTGTVSYEQYF. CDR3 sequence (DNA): TGCGCCAGCACACAGGGAACCGGGACAGTCTCCTACGAGCAGTACTTC.

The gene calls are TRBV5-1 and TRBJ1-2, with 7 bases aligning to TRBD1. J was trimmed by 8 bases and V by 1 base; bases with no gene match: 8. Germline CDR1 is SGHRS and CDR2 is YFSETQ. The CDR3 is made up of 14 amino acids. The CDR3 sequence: CASSLTQRGQGYTF. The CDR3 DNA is TGCGCCAGCAGCTTGACTCAGAGGGGGCAAGGCTACACCTTC.

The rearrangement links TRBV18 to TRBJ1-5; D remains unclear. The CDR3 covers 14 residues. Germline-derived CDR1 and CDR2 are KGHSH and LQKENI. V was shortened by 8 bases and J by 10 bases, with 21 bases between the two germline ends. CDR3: CASHAMRAGAPQHF. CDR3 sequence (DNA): TGTGCCAGCCACGCGATGAGGGCCGGCGCCCCCCAGCATTTT.

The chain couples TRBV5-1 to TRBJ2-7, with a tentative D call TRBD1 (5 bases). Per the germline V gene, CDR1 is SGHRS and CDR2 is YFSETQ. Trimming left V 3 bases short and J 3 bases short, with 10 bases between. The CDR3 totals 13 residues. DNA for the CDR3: TGCGCCAGCAGCTGGGCCCAGGGCTACGAGCAGTACTTC. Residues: CASSWAQGYEQYF.

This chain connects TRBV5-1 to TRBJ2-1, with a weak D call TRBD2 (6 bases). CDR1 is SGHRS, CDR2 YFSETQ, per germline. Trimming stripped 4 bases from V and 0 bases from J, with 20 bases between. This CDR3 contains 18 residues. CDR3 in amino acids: CASSPARSGGYSYNEQFF. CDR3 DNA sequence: TGCGCCAGCAGCCCCGCCCGGAGCGGAGGGTACTCCTACAATGAGCAGTTCTTC.

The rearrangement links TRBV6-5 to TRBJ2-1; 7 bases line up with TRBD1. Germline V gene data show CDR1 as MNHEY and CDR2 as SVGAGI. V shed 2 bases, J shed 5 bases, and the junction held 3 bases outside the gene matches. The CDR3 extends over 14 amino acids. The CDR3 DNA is TGTGCCAGCAGTTACCCGGGACAGAACAATGAGCAGTTCTTC. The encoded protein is CASSYPGQNNEQFF.

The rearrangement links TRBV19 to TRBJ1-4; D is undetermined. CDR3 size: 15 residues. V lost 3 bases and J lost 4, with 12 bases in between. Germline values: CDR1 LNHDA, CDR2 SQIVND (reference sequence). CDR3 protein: CASSISAGLNEKLFF. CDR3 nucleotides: TGTGCCAGTAGTATTTCGGCAGGCCTTAATGAAAAACTGTTTTTT.

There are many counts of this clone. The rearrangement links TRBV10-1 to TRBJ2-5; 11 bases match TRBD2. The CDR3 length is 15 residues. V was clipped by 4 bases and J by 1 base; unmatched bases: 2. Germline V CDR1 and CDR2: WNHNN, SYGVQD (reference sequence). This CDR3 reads CASSAGTSGQETQYF. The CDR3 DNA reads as TGCGCCAGCAGTGCAGGGACTAGCGGCCAAGAGACCCAGTACTTC.

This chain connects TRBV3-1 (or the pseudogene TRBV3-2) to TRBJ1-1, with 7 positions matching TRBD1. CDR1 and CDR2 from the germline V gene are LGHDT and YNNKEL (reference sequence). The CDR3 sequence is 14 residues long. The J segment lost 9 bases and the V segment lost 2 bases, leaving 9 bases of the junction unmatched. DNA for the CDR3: TGTGCCAGCAGCCAAAACCAAGGGGGCGGTAAAGCTTTCTTT. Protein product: CASSQNQGGGKAFF.